This T cell receptor (beta chain) originates from a study of low-dose radiotherapy and immunotherapy resistance in tumors. Germline V gene lookup returns CDR1 MDHEN and CDR2 SYDVKM. There are 11 residues in the CDR3. The V and J ends lost 6 bases and 10 bases respectively, with 9 bases between them. This clonotype was seen ten or more times. TRAV and TRBV primers primed cDNA for both TCRalpha and TCRbeta. TCRs were put through around 20 PCR cycles of amplification with Phusion. A constant-region primer and the V-primer adapter served as the primer pair. TCRdb passed the reads through MiXCR, listing each CDR3 protein once. The top ten clones hold 8.5% to 14% of a sample with tens of thousands of distinct CDR3 sequences, around 32% of them seen once. Time point noted: before trial treatment.

The chain links TRBV28 to TRBJ1-4; D is perhaps TRBD1 (5 bases). This material consisted of PBMCs, taken before treatment. This receptor was obtained from a female donor with ovarian cancer. The CDR3 region has the DNA TGTGCCAGCAGGGGAACAGGAAAACTGTTTTTT. The encoded protein is CASRGTGKLFF.